The 23 T cell receptor beta chains below all came from one sample that was sequenced in a study of radiotherapy plus CTLA-4 blockade in lung cancer. The method was immunoSEQ multiplex PCR; TCRdb's version includes in-frame clones alone and lacks a portion of them. This sample has around 99,000 clones, with around 88% found just once. The sequencing used peripheral blood, collected from a patient treated with radiotherapy plus ipilimumab. Receptor source: a human donor with non-small cell lung cancer that progressed on radiotherapy plus ipilimumab.

The chain has TRBV25-1 and TRBJ1-1; weak D call: TRBD1 (5 bases). V was cut by 2 bases and J by 2 bases, with 18 bases left in between. This CDR3 region has 17 residues. Germline CDR1 is MGHDK and CDR2 is SYGVNS. CDR3 bases: TGTGCCAGCAGTGAAAGCCCGGAGCGGGGACCCAACACTGAAGCTTTCTTT. Translated: CASSESPERGPNTEAFF.

V usage is TRBV20-1 and J usage is TRBJ2-3; D not certain. The germline V gene encodes CDR1 DFQATT and CDR2 SNEGSKA (reference sequence). The CDR3 loop spans 11 amino acids. The V and J ends lost 1 base and 11 bases respectively, with 10 bases between them. CDR3 coding DNA: TGCAGTGCTAGAGGTGGCAGTCAGCAGTATTTT. Translated: CSARGGSQQYF.

This clone has only a few counts. The chain recombines TRBV2 with TRBJ1-2; D may be TRBD1 (5 bases). V lost 2 bases, J lost 2 bases, and 15 bases lay in between. The CDR3 totals 16 residues. The germline gives CDR1 SNHLY, CDR2 FYNNEI. CDR3 region: CASSELIPGANYGYTF. In DNA form, the CDR3 reads TGTGCCAGCAGTGAATTGATCCCTGGGGCGAACTATGGCTACACCTTC.

The V call is TRBV7-8, the J call TRBJ1-5; D unclear. The CDR3 has 16 residues. Between the trimmed V and J ends, which lost 1 base and 6 bases, there was a span of 16 bases. Germline CDR1 is SGHVS and CDR2 is FQNEAQ. This CDR3 reads CASSLGAVGIGQPQHF. As DNA, the CDR3 is TGTGCCAGCAGCTTAGGGGCGGTGGGAATTGGTCAGCCCCAGCATTTT.

J is TRBJ1-1 and V is TRBV2, with 8 bases that match TRBD1. V lost 3 bases to trimming and J lost 1 base; unmatched junction nucleotides: 7. Germline assignment: CDR1 SNHLY and CDR2 FYNNEI. This CDR3 is 16 amino acids long. The CDR3 loop reads CASSDRQGLRNTEAFF. The CDR3 DNA is TGTGCCAGCAGTGATCGACAGGGGTTGAGGAACACTGAAGCTTTCTTT.

The genes are TRBV7-9 and TRBJ1-1; possible D gene TRBD1, 5 bases. This CDR3 has 12 amino acids. CDR1 and CDR2 from the germline V gene are SEHNR and FQNEAQ (reference sequence). V lost 4 bases, J lost 6 bases, and 9 bases lay in between. The DNA of the CDR3 is TGTGCCAGCAGCTACCAGGGATCTGAAGCTTTCTTT. Residues: CASSYQGSEAFF.

V and J are TRBV29-1 and TRBJ2-7; D may be TRBD2 (5 bases). Trimming left V 6 bases short and J 6 bases short, with 12 bases between. Germline loops: CDR1 SQVTM, CDR2 ANQGSEA. The length of the CDR3 is 11 residues. CDR3 residues: CSVHRAGEQYF. In DNA form, the CDR3 reads TGCAGCGTCCATCGTGCGGGCGAGCAGTACTTC.

The rearrangement joins TRBV6-1 to TRBJ2-7; D is perhaps TRBD1 (5 bases). Deletions cut 5 bases from V and 3 bases from J, with 8 bases between. CDR3 size: 12 residues. Germline loops: CDR1 MNHNS, CDR2 SASEGT. CDR3 nucleotide sequence: TGTGCCAGCAGTCTCCAGGGCTACGAGCAGTACTTC. Residues: CASSLQGYEQYF.

This clone was detected a few times. The chain uses TRBV12-5 and TRBJ2-3, with TRBD2 matching over 13 bases. CDR1 LGHNT and CDR2 FRNRAP come from the germline V gene. The CDR3 has 16 residues. The V segment lost 1 base and the J segment 3 bases; nucleotides outside the gene matches: 1. CDR3 bases: TGTGCTAGTGGTTTGGGACTAGCGGGAGGTACAGATACGCAGTATTTT. It codes for CASGLGLAGGTDTQYF. Full variable domain (remainder filled in from reference TRBV12-5 and TRBJ2-3): DARVTQTPRHKVTEMGQEVTMRCQPILGHNTVFWYRQTMMQGLELLAYFRNRAPLDDSGMPKDRFSAEMPDATLATLKIQPSEPRDSAVYFCASGLGLAGGTDTQYFGPGTRLTVL.

The chain has TRBV28 and TRBJ2-5, with TRBD1 as a possible D gene (6 bases). V was shortened by 2 bases and J by 3 bases, with 13 bases between the two germline ends. This CDR3 comprises 15 residues. Germline V CDR1 and CDR2: MDHEN, SYDVKM. The DNA for the CDR3 is TGTGCCAGCAGTTTAGATTGGGGGCGAGAAGAGACCCAGTACTTC. Translating gives CASSLDWGREETQYF.

The chain links TRBV18 to TRBJ2-3, with D perhaps TRBD2 (6 bases). This CDR3 is 15 amino acids long. V was clipped by 4 bases and J by 0 bases, with 11 bases between them. Germline lookup yields CDR1 KGHSH and CDR2 LQKENI. The CDR3 nucleotides are TGTGCCAGCTCACGGATAGCGGTGAGCACAGATACGCAGTATTTT. Translating gives CASSRIAVSTDTQYF. The variable domain in full, completed from reference TRBV18 and TRBJ2-3, reads NAGVMQNPRHLVRRRGQEARLRCSPMKGHSHVYWYRQLPEEGLKFMVYLQKENIIDESGMPKERFSAEFPKEGPSILRIQQVVRGDSAAYFCASSRIAVSTDTQYFGPGTRLTVL.

The chain recombines TRBV5-6 with TRBJ1-1; D gene uncertain. This CDR3 is 14 amino acids long. V gave up 4 bases and J gave up 0 bases, with 10 bases separating them. The germline CDR1 and CDR2 sequences are SGHDT and YYEEEE. This CDR3 is CASSPGELNTEAFF. DNA of the CDR3: TGTGCCAGCAGCCCTGGAGAGTTGAACACTGAAGCTTTCTTT.

This sequence joins TRBV5-4 and TRBJ1-3, with a weak D call TRBD1 (5 bases). CDR3 length equals 14 residues. Trimming removed 2 bases from V and 4 bases from J, with 10 bases in between. Germline V gives CDR1 SGHNT, CDR2 YYREEE (reference sequence). As DNA, the CDR3 is TGTGCCAGCAGCTTTCAGGGAGCCGGAAACACCATATATTTT. Residues: CASSFQGAGNTIYF.

This sequence joins TRBV21-1 and TRBJ2-3. TRBV21-1 is a pseudogene segment. The CDR3 totals 19 residues. CDR3 sequence reads: CASSKAPPPRDASTDTQYF. CDR3 coding DNA: TGTGCCAGCAGCAAAGCGCCTCCCCCCCGGGACGCAAGCACAGATACGCAGTATTTT.

On this clone itself: The sample carries other DNA sequences with the same CDR3. The chain links TRBV30 to TRBJ1-2; TRBD1 agrees at 7 bases. CDR1 and CDR2 (germline): GTSNPN, SVGIG (reference sequence). This CDR3 is 13 amino acids long. Trimming took 2 bases from V and 5 from J; bases not matched to a gene: 5. The CDR3 region has the DNA TGTGCCTGGAGTTCAGGGGGGTCATATGGCTACACCTTC. Encoded protein: CAWSSGGSYGYTF. Combining the CDR3 with reference TRBV30 and TRBJ1-2 gives the whole variable domain SQTIHQWPATLVQPVGSPLSLECTVEGTSNPNLYWYRQAAGRGLQLLFYSVGIGQISSEVPQNLSASRPQDRQFILSSKKLLLSDSGFYLCAWSSGGSYGYTFGSGTRLTVV.

The CDR3 region has the DNA TGTGCCAGTCAAGATAGCTATCTGAACACTGAAGCTTTCTTT. This sequence encodes CASQDSYLNTEAFF. This chain uses TRBV5-6 with TRBJ1-1; D is unresolved. V lost 8 bases and J lost 0, with 14 bases in between. CDR3 length: 14 amino acids. The V gene's germline CDR1 is SGHDT and CDR2 YYEEEE. The entire variable domain, with the rest obtained from reference TRBV5-6 and TRBJ1-1, is as follows: DAGVTQSPTHLIKTRGQQVTLRCSPKSGHDTVSWYQQALGQGPQFIFQYYEEEERQRGNFPDRFSGHQFPNYSSELNVNALLLGDSALYLCASQDSYLNTEAFFGQGTRLTVV.

V gene TRBV10-3 combines with J gene TRBJ2-7; the D call may be TRBD1 or TRBD2 (5 bases each). Per germline, CDR1 ENHRY and CDR2 SYGVKD. With 4 bases removed from V and 3 bases from J, the gap between germline ends came to 25 bases. CDR3 length: 18 residues. CDR3 in DNA: TGTGCCATCAGTGCCGTCTCGGGGCGGCCCTCCCAGGACTACGAGCAGTACTTC. Protein sequence: CAISAVSGRPSQDYEQYF.

This chain connects TRBV29-1 to TRBJ2-2, with 8 nucleotides matching TRBD2. V gave up 7 bases and J gave up 3 bases; unmatched junction bases: 7. Germline V CDR1 and CDR2: SQVTM, ANQGSEA. CDR3 length equals 14 residues. Written as DNA, the CDR3 is TGCAGCGGGAGGACTAGCAGCTACACCGGGGAGCTGTTTTTT. Amino acids: CSGRTSSYTGELFF.

The rearrangement links TRBV11-2 to TRBJ1-2, with a weak D call TRBD1 (5 bases). Trimming removed 6 bases from V and 3 bases from J, with 20 bases in between. Germline loops: CDR1 SGHAT, CDR2 FQNNGV. This CDR3 has 16 amino acids. CDR3 region: CASRSPGRRSDYGYTF. In DNA, the CDR3 is TGTGCCAGCAGATCTCCGGGACGTAGGTCCGACTATGGCTACACCTTC.

V usage is TRBV5-1 and J usage is TRBJ2-4, with D possibly being TRBD1 (5 bases). This CDR3 has 12 amino acids. The germline CDR1 and CDR2 sequences are SGHRS and YFSETQ. Trimming cost V 4 bases and J 8 bases, with 10 bases left between them. CDR3 nucleotides: TGCGCCAGCAGCCTTCAGGGTGACATTCAGTACTTC. Translation gives CASSLQGDIQYF.

The genes are TRBV7-8 and TRBJ2-3, with 10 positions matching TRBD1. There are 15 residues in the CDR3. Germline loops: CDR1 SGHVS, CDR2 FQNEAQ. Trimming removed 1 base from V and 3 bases from J; junction bases left unmatched: 1. This CDR3 reads CASSLGGQGTDTQYF. The CDR3 DNA follows: TGTGCCAGCAGCTTAGGGGGACAGGGGACAGATACGCAGTATTTT.

The CDR3 DNA is TGTGCCAGCAGAGGGCATGCCACCGGGGAGCTGTTTTTT. Translating it yields CASRGHATGELFF. The chain joins TRBV9 to TRBJ2-2; D gene uncertain. CDR3 size: 13 residues. Trimming stripped 5 bases from V and 4 bases from J, with 9 bases between. CDR1 and CDR2 (germline): SGDLS, YYNGEE.

The genes are TRBV9 and TRBJ2-5; 7 nucleotides match TRBD1. In germline, CDR1 is SGDLS, CDR2 YYNGEE. The CDR3 extends over 15 amino acids. V was clipped by 0 bases and J by 5 bases; unmatched bases: 7. In nucleotides, the CDR3 is TGTGCCAGCAGCGTAGTTCCCTCCAGGGGGGAGACCCAGTACTTC. Translating gives CASSVVPSRGETQYF.